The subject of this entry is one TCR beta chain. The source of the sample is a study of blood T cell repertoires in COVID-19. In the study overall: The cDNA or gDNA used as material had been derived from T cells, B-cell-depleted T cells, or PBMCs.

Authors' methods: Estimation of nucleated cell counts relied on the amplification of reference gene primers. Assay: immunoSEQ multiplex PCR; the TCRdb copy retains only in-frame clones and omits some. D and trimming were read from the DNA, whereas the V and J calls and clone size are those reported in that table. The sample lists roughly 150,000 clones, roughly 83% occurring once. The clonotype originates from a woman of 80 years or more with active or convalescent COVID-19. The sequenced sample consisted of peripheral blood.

The DNA for the CDR3 is TGTGCCAGCAGTACCTCAGTGGATACGCAGTATTTT. Protein: CASSTSVDTQYF. The V call is TRBV3-1 (or the pseudogene TRBV3-2), the J call TRBJ2-3; D uncertain. V lost 6 bases and J 6 bases, leaving 10 bases between the germline ends. The CDR3 covers 12 residues. Germline-derived CDR1 and CDR2 are LGHDT and YNNKEL (reference sequence).